This is a list of T cell receptor beta chains from one sample in a study of early T cells in non-severe SARS-CoV-2 infection. TCRdb reprocessed the 5' RACE reads via MiXCR and lists one record per CDR3 protein. The sample records roughly 66,000 distinct CDR3 sequences, roughly 9.1% being singletons. The sequenced sample was whole blood. Source of these receptors: an adult who was a healthcare worker with PCR-confirmed SARS-CoV-2 infection or an uninfected control (not recorded which). CDR3s include the opening cysteine and the closing phenylalanine or tryptophan.

TRBV5-1	CASSSLETSGGNEQFF
TRBV12-5	CARSTRYWVYEQYF
TRBV11-2	CASSLSSGRREETQYF
TRBV20-1	CSARDSRMNTEAFF
TRBV4-3	CASSQDHGADTGELFF
TRBV2	CASSEFGERETEQFF
TRBV11-3	CASSWTRGDTQYF
TRBV11-2	CASSQWPSGGTDTQYF
TRBV20-1	CSALPMQNTEAFF
TRBV11-2	CASNPHPDEAYEQYF
TRBV20-1	CSATSAGGVETQYF
TRBV7-2	CASRTTSGRAETQYF
TRBV9	CASSPLTIEGYTF
TRBV29-1	CSVSQSQETQYF